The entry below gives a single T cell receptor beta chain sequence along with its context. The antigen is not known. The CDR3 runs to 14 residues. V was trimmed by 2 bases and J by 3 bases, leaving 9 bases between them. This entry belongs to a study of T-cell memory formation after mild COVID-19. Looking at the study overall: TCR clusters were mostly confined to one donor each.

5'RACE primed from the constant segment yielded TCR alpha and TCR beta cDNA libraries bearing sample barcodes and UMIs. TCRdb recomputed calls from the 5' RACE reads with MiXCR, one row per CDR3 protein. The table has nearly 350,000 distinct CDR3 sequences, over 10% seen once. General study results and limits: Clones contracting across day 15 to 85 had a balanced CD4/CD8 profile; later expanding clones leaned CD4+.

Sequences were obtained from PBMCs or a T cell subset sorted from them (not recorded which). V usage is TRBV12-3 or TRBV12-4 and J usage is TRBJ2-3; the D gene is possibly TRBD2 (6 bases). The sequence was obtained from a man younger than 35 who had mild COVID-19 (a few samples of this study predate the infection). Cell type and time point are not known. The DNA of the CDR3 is TGTGCCAGCAGTTTATTGGAGGGGACAGATACGCAGTATTTT. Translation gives CASSLLEGTDTQYF.